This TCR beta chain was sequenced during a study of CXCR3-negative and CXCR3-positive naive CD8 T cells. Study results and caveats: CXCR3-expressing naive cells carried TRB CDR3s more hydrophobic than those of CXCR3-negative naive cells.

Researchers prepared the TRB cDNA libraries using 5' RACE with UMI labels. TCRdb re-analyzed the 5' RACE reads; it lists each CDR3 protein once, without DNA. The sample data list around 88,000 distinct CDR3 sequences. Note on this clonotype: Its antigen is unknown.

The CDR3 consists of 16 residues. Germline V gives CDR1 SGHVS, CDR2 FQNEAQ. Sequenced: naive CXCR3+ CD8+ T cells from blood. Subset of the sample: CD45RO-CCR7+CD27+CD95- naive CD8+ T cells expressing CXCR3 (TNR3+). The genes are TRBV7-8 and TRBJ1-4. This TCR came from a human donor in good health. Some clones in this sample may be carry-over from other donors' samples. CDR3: CASSFSRWAQREKLFF.